This T cell receptor beta chain was captured in a study of cytomegalovirus exposure and HLA in healthy donors. The study's findings and limits: As a later analysis revealed, most CMV-associated TCR beta chains appeared HLA-restricted.

Primers: 60 Vbeta forward and 13 Jbeta reverse. Data came from immunoSEQ multiplex PCR; TCRdb stores just in-frame clones and leaves some out. The sample lists about 120,000 clones; about 70% were seen once. V was shortened by 5 bases and J by 3 bases, with 8 bases between the two germline ends. The CDR3 runs to 12 residues. Germline lookup yields CDR1 SGHTA and CDR2 FQGNSA. As concerns this clone: No antigen is known for it.

Everyone who donated was a healthy bone marrow donor. J is TRBJ2-7 and V is TRBV7-2; a possible D gene is TRBD1 (6 bases). Sequencing was performed on PBMCs. This receptor was obtained from a human donor in good health. CDR3 protein: CASSQTGYEQYF. As DNA, the CDR3 is TGTGCCAGCAGCCAGACAGGCTACGAGCAGTACTTC.